This T cell receptor (beta chain) was documented in a study of Graves' ophthalmopathy and Graves' hyperthyroidism. Study-level findings and limits: In blood appeared most of the expanded thyroid clonotypes whose frequency exceeded 0.001.

The authors amplified TCR beta CDR3 regions, and they did so from RNA transcripts for repertoire sequencing. In the first round, RT-PCR was carried out with HTBI primers, and a multiplex PCR formed the second round. TCRdb passed the multiplex PCR reads through MiXCR, listing each CDR3 protein once. In the table there are 600,000 to 650,000 distinct CDR3 sequences, 22% of which are singletons. The length of the CDR3 is 15 residues. V dropped 4 bases and J dropped 4; count of bases not matched to a gene: 7. Researchers turned away patients with other autoimmune diseases, uncontrolled infections, pregnancy or lactation. Approximately 10 ml of fresh blood yielded the PBMCs by density gradient. At least ten counts were recorded for this clonotype. The antigen remains undetermined.

This sequence was found in a woman aged 18-29 years with stable Graves' hyperthyroidism. Some clones in this sample may be carry-over from other donors' samples. The sample taken for sequencing was peripheral blood. The V and J genes are TRBV12-3 or TRBV12-4 and TRBJ1-2; 9 nucleotides line up with TRBD1. The CDR3 DNA reads TGTGCCAGCAGTTCCGGGACAGGGACCTTCTATGGCTACACCTTC. It is translated as CASSSGTGTFYGYTF.